The T cell receptor beta chain described here comes from a study of T cells in Graves' hyperthyroidism and ophthalmopathy. Broader study findings: Patients with ophthalmopathy were separated from those with stable hyperthyroidism by a 13 V-J model.

Uncontrolled infection, other autoimmune disease, pregnancy or lactation led to exclusion. This clonotype was counted ten times or more. Its antigen is still unknown. With V trimmed by 8 bases and J by 0 bases, 7 bases remained unmatched. The CDR3 contains 15 residues. Germline assignment: CDR1 MNHNS and CDR2 SASEGT. RNA transcripts were the template for amplifying TCR beta CDR3 regions. The HTBI primer set was used in a first-round RT-PCR of the TCR CDR3. Via MiXCR, TCRdb re-called the multiplex PCR reads, giving one row per CDR3 protein. In the table there are about 400,000 distinct CDR3 sequences, more than 12% of which are singletons.

The sample consisted of blood. This clonotype was obtained from a woman aged 25 to 39 with Graves' hyperthyroidism. The chain employs TRBV6-1 and TRBJ1-5, with 7 bases matching TRBD1. This CDR3 is CASRLDRYSNQPQHF. CDR3 sequence (DNA): TGTGCCAGCCGACTGGACAGGTATAGCAATCAGCCCCAGCATTTT.